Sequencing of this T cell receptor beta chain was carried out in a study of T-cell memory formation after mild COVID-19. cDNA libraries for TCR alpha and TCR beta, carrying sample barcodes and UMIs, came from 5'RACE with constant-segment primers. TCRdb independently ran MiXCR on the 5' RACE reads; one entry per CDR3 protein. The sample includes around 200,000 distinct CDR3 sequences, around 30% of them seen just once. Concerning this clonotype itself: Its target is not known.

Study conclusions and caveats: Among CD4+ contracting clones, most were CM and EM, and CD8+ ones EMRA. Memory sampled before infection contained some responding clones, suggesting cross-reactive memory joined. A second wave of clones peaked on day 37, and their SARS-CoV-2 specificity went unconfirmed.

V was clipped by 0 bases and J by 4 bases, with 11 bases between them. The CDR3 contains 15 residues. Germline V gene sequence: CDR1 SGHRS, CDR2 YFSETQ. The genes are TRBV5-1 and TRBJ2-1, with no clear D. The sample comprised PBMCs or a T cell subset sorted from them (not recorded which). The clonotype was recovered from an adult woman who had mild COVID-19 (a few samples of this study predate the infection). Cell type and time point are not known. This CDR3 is CASSLVGQTYNEQFF. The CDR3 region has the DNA TGCGCCAGCAGCTTGGTAGGGCAGACTTACAATGAGCAGTTCTTC.